The 28 T cell receptor beta chains presented below share a single source sample, sequenced in a study of T cell responses to AZD1222 COVID-19 vaccine. Assay: immunoSEQ multiplex PCR; the TCRdb copy retains only in-frame clones and omits some. The sample records around 130,000 clones, around 90% being singletons. The sample in question was peripheral blood, obtained on day 0 of AZD1222 vaccination. The receptor source for this set is an adult in good health.

The chain links TRBV12-3 or TRBV12-4 to TRBJ2-5; D is perhaps TRBD1 (5 bases). This CDR3 comprises 12 residues. The V gene lost 3 bases and the J gene lost 7 bases, with 9 bases spanning the gap. The CDR3 loop is CASSFDSRTQYF. CDR3 sequence (DNA): TGTGCCAGCAGTTTCGACAGCCGGACCCAGTACTTC.

The V call is TRBV6-2 or TRBV6-3, the J call TRBJ2-7; 9 bases are a match to TRBD1. The CDR3 loop spans 14 amino acids. J was trimmed by 4 bases and V by 2 bases; bases with no gene match: 3. In germline, CDR1 is MNHEY, CDR2 SVGEGT. For the CDR3, the DNA is TGTGCCAGCAGTTACCCCGGGACAGGGTACGAGCAGTACTTC. Encoded protein: CASSYPGTGYEQYF.

The CDR3 loop is CAIRHEQGQPQHF. The CDR3, as DNA: TGTGCCATCAGACACGAACAGGGTCAGCCCCAGCATTTT. This sequence joins TRBV10-3 and TRBJ1-5; D possibly corresponds to TRBD1 (6 bases). Trimming shortened V by 6 bases and J by 6 bases, and 12 bases separated the two germline ends. Germline V gene data show CDR1 as ENHRY and CDR2 as SYGVKD. The CDR3 consists of 13 residues.

The chain joins TRBV29-1 to TRBJ1-2; D may be TRBD1 (5 bases). The CDR3 sequence is 15 residues long. The germline CDR1 and CDR2 sequences are SQVTM and ANQGSEA. V was cut by 4 bases and J by 0 bases, with 15 bases left in between. The CDR3 DNA sequence: TGCAGCGTTGGTGTAGGGGCCACCCCTAACTATGGCTACACCTTC. It translates to CSVGVGATPNYGYTF.

The rearrangement uses TRBV7-2 and TRBJ1-4, with 7 bases aligning to TRBD1. V lost 4 bases to trimming and J lost 7 bases; unmatched junction nucleotides: 9. In germline, CDR1 is SGHTA, CDR2 FQGNSA. The CDR3 runs 15 residues. Here the CDR3 DNA reads TGTGCCAGCAGCTCGACAGGGTCCGTGGGTGAAAAACTGTTTTTT. Residues: CASSSTGSVGEKLFF.

Regarding this clone: The sample holds other DNA sequences that translate to the same CDR3. The gene calls are TRBV3-1 (or the pseudogene TRBV3-2) and TRBJ2-7, with 9 bases lining up with TRBD1. V lost 1 base to trimming and J lost 5 bases; unmatched junction nucleotides: 6. The CDR3 sequence is 15 residues long. Germline loops: CDR1 LGHDT, CDR2 YNNKEL (reference sequence). The CDR3 region has the DNA TGTGCCAGCAGCCAAGGGGACAGGGTCTTGGACGAGCAGTACTTC. It is translated as CASSQGDRVLDEQYF.

CDR3 in amino acids: CASSTLSGDTIYF. The DNA for the CDR3 is TGTGCCAGCAGTACCCTCTCTGGGGACACCATATATTTT. This rearrangement joins TRBV2 to TRBJ1-3; D not resolved. Germline assignment: CDR1 SNHLY and CDR2 FYNNEI. Between the trimmed V and J ends, which lost 5 bases and 8 bases, there was a span of 13 bases. The CDR3 has 13 amino acids.

CDR3 coding DNA: TGTGCCTGGAGTAAGGGCCTAGCAGTCACCGGGGAGCTGTTTTTT. Translation gives CAWSKGLAVTGELFF. This rearrangement joins TRBV30 to TRBJ2-2, with D possibly matching TRBD2 (5 bases). Germline V gene sequence: CDR1 GTSNPN, CDR2 SVGIG (reference sequence). V gave up 2 bases and J gave up 4 bases, with 14 bases separating them. The CDR3 is made up of 15 amino acids.

CDR3 sequence: CASSISWQASYEQYF. CDR3 DNA sequence: TGTGCCAGTAGTATTTCGTGGCAGGCCTCCTACGAGCAGTACTTC. The genes are TRBV19 and TRBJ2-7; D ambiguous. The CDR3 sequence is 15 residues long. Germline CDR1 and CDR2: LNHDA and SQIVND (reference sequence). V lost 3 bases and J 0 bases, leaving 12 bases between the germline ends.

The chain is built from TRBV7-9 and TRBJ2-1, with a weak D call TRBD1 (5 bases). The V end lost 3 bases, the J end lost 4 bases, and 13 bases lay between the germline ends. Germline V gives CDR1 SEHNR, CDR2 FQNEAQ (reference sequence). This CDR3 has 15 residues. The CDR3 sequence: CASSLDTFDYNEQFF. CDR3 coding DNA: TGTGCCAGCAGCTTGGACACGTTCGATTACAATGAGCAGTTCTTC.

The chain uses TRBV4-1 and TRBJ2-5; D not resolved. V lost 0 bases, J lost 4 bases, and 12 bases lay in between. Germline CDR1 and CDR2: MGHRA and YSYEKL. The CDR3 loop spans 15 amino acids. CDR3 amino acids: CASSQDYGSGETQYF. DNA for the CDR3: TGCGCCAGCAGCCAAGATTACGGCTCCGGAGAGACCCAGTACTTC.

This clone was found once. This rearrangement joins TRBV6-5 to TRBJ1-2, with D hard to call. The CDR3 runs 11 residues. Between the trimmed V and J ends, which lost 9 bases and 13 bases, there was a span of 18 bases. CDR1 and CDR2 (germline): MNHEY, SVGAGI. CDR3 DNA sequence: TGTGCCAGTGTGGAGGCGGGCGCTTGCACCTTC. It specifies CASVEAGACTF.

The rearrangement uses TRBV6-5 and TRBJ2-1; possible D gene TRBD1, 6 bases. The CDR3 spans 14 residues. Germline lookup yields CDR1 MNHEY and CDR2 SVGAGI. V was pared by 6 bases and J by 7 bases, with 16 bases between. The CDR3 bases are TGTGCCAGCAGGGGGACATTCCAGGGGAATGAGCAGTTCTTC. Its protein is CASRGTFQGNEQFF.

V is TRBV30 and J is TRBJ2-2; 8 bases align to TRBD1. The ends lost 8 bases at V and 0 bases at J; junction bases unmatched: 5. This CDR3 contains 14 residues. From germline, CDR1 is GTSNPN and CDR2 SVGIG (reference sequence). In DNA, the CDR3 is TGTGCCGTCGGGGGACAGGCGAACACCGGGGAGCTGTTTTTT. The encoded protein is CAVGGQANTGELFF.

The V call is TRBV7-6, the J call TRBJ1-4, with 9 bases aligning to TRBD1. In germline, CDR1 is SGHVS, CDR2 FNYEAQ. J gave up 5 bases and V 5 bases, and 3 bases lay outside the gene matches. This CDR3 spans 14 amino acids. CDR3 loop: CASSTGQGNEKLFF. CDR3 coding DNA: TGTGCCAGCAGCACCGGACAGGGGAATGAAAAACTGTTTTTT.

The V and J genes are TRBV10-2 and TRBJ1-3, with a possible D match to TRBD1 (6 bases). Germline lookup yields CDR1 WSHSY and CDR2 SAAADI. V shed 3 bases and J shed 4 bases, with 13 bases lying between them. CDR3 length: 15 residues. The CDR3 bases are TGCGCCAGCAGTGACCCGGGGGCGTCCGGAAACACCATATATTTT. Translation gives CASSDPGASGNTIYF.

V and J are TRBV15 and TRBJ2-1, with D possibly being TRBD1 or TRBD2 (5 bases each). Trimming removed 0 bases from V and 10 bases from J, with 13 bases in between. CDR1 is LNHNV and CDR2 is YYDKDF in the germline V gene (reference sequence). CDR3 length: 14 residues. The CDR3 is CATSRDRNGAEQFF. CDR3 DNA: TGTGCCACCAGCAGAGATAGGAACGGGGCCGAGCAGTTCTTC. Together with reference TRBV15 and TRBJ2-1, the CDR3 gives the full variable domain: DAMVIQNPRYQVTQFGKPVTLSCSQTLNHNVMYWYQQKSSQAPKLLFHYYDKDFNNEADTPDNFQSRRPNTSFCFLDIRSPGLGDTAMYLCATSRDRNGAEQFFGPGTRLTVL.

This clone was seen a single time. V is TRBV5-1 and J is TRBJ1-1, with D hard to call. V was clipped by 1 base and J by 0 bases, with 13 bases between them. CDR1 and CDR2 from the germline V gene are SGHRS and YFSETQ. This CDR3 is 16 amino acids long. CDR3 sequence (DNA): TGCGCCAGCAGCTTGAATTCGGGCCAAATGAACACTGAAGCTTTCTTT. This codes for CASSLNSGQMNTEAFF. Complete variable domain (other parts from reference TRBV5-1 and TRBJ1-1): KAGVTQTPRYLIKTRGQQVTLSCSPISGHRSVSWYQQTPGQGLQFLFEYFSETQRNKGNFPGRFSGRQFSNSRSEMNVSTLELGDSALYLCASSLNSGQMNTEAFFGQGTRLTVV.

The V and J genes are TRBV7-2 and TRBJ1-3; 7 positions agree with TRBD1. Germline V CDR1 and CDR2: SGHTA, FQGNSA. The CDR3 is 16 residues long. Losses at the gene ends were 4 bases for V and 0 bases for J; bases not matched to a gene: 6. The CDR3: CASSSGQPSSGNTIYF. The DNA for the CDR3 is TGTGCCAGCAGCTCGGGACAGCCGAGCTCTGGAAACACCATATATTTT.

V and J are TRBV6-1 and TRBJ2-3; 9 nucleotides align to TRBD1. Germline values: CDR1 MNHNS, CDR2 SASEGT. The CDR3 spans 15 residues. Unmatched junction bases numbered 5, after V lost 3 bases and J lost 4 bases. CDR3 sequence (DNA): TGTGCCAGCAGTGATCTTGGACAGGGGTCAGATACGCAGTATTTT. Protein product: CASSDLGQGSDTQYF.

The rearrangement uses TRBV3-1 (or the pseudogene TRBV3-2) and TRBJ2-3; 11 positions agree with TRBD2. CDR3 size: 17 residues. Germline CDR1 is LGHDT and CDR2 is YNNKEL (reference sequence). Trimming took 4 bases from V and 0 from J; bases not matched to a gene: 6. The CDR3 DNA sequence: TGTGCCAGCAGCCCCCGTCCTAGCGGGGGGAGCACAGATACGCAGTATTTT. Its protein product is CASSPRPSGGSTDTQYF.

The chain couples TRBV27 to TRBJ2-7, with 11 bases lining up with TRBD1. CDR1 is MNHEY and CDR2 is SMNVEV in the germline V gene (reference sequence). V shed 7 bases, J shed 5 bases, and the junction held 7 bases outside the gene matches. The CDR3 covers 14 residues. CDR3 nucleotides: TGTGCCAGCACGCGGACAGGGGGCCCCCACGAGCAGTACTTC. This sequence encodes CASTRTGGPHEQYF.

V gene TRBV7-2 combines with J gene TRBJ2-1, with 8 bases matching TRBD1. The germline V gene has CDR1 SGHTA and CDR2 FQGNSA. Losses at the gene ends were 4 bases for V and 6 bases for J; bases not matched to a gene: 11. The CDR3 spans 16 residues. The CDR3 DNA reads as TGTGCCAGCAGCTCGACCAGACAGGGGAGGCTCAATGAGCAGTTCTTC. Translated, it gives CASSSTRQGRLNEQFF.

V and J are TRBV12-5 and TRBJ2-5, with a tentative D call TRBD2 (6 bases). V lost 6 bases and J 6 bases, leaving 23 bases between the germline ends. In germline, CDR1 is LGHNT, CDR2 FRNRAP. The CDR3 consists of 16 residues. The CDR3 here is CASGPDSLTGRKTQYF. The CDR3, as DNA: TGTGCTAGTGGGCCAGACAGTCTTACTGGGAGGAAGACCCAGTACTTC.

This clone was detected only once. The chain uses TRBV6-6 and TRBJ2-5; a possible D gene is TRBD2 (5 bases). Germline CDR1 is MNHNY and CDR2 is SVGAGI (reference sequence). There are 13 residues in the CDR3. Trimming left V 6 bases short and J 1 base short, with 9 bases between. This CDR3 is CASRRAAQETQYF. The CDR3 DNA is TGTGCCAGCAGAAGAGCGGCCCAAGAGACCCAGTACTTC.

V usage is TRBV5-8 and J usage is TRBJ1-2, with 8 bases that match TRBD1. V lost 3 bases, J lost 4 bases, and 5 bases stayed unmatched. There are 14 residues in the CDR3. Germline V gene data show CDR1 as SGHTS and CDR2 as YDEGEE. CDR3 coding DNA: TGTGCCAGCAGCTCAGCCCAGGGGGCCTATGGCTACACCTTC. Translating it yields CASSSAQGAYGYTF.

V usage is TRBV9 and J usage is TRBJ2-7; TRBD2 matches at 9 bases. Germline V lookup: CDR1 SGDLS, CDR2 YYNGEE. This CDR3 comprises 16 residues. The V segment lost 4 bases and the J segment 6 bases; nucleotides outside the gene matches: 14. In DNA form, the CDR3 reads TGTGCCAGCAGCCCCTACCCTAGCGGGAAGTCTGGCGAGCAGTACTTC. Its translation is CASSPYPSGKSGEQYF.

This chain connects TRBV6-5 to TRBJ2-7; 10 nucleotides align to TRBD1. The V and J ends lost 7 bases and 2 bases, in that order; junction bases with no gene match: 5. The germline CDR1 and CDR2 sequences are MNHEY and SVGAGI. This CDR3 is 14 amino acids long. The CDR3: CASTKDRGTYEQYF. DNA of the CDR3: TGTGCCAGCACCAAGGACAGGGGGACCTACGAGCAGTACTTC.